This T cell receptor (beta chain) was recorded in a study of T cells expressing NK-cell markers. TCRdb re-called the 5' RACE reads and gives one entry per CDR3 protein, without DNA. The sample table sets out some 440,000 distinct CDR3 sequences. CDR3 size: 13 residues. Germline CDR1 SGHRS, CDR2 YFSETQ. This chain uses TRBV5-1 with TRBJ1-1. The sequence was collected from a woman between 50 and 59 years old in good health. The source material was blood T cells: a sorted CD56 or NKG2C T cell subset, CD4+ or CD8+ T cells, or bulk PBMC T cells (not recorded which). The CDR3 protein is CASSLMENTEAFF.